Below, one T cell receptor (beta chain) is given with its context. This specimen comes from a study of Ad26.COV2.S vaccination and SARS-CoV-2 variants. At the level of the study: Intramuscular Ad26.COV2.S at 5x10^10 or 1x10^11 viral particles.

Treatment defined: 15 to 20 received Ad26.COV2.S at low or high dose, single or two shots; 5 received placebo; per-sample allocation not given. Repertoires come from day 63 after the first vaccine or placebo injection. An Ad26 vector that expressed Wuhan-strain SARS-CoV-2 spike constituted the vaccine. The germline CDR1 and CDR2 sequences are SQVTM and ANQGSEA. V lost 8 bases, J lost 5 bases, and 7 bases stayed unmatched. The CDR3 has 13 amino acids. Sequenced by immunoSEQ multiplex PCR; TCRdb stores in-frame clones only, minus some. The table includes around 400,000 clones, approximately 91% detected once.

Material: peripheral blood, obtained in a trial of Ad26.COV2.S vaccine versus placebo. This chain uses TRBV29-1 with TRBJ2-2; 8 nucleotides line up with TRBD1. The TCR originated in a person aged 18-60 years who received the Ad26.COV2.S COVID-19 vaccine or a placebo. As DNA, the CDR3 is TGCAGCCTAAGACAGGGGCGAACCGGGGAGCTGTTTTTT. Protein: CSLRQGRTGELFF.